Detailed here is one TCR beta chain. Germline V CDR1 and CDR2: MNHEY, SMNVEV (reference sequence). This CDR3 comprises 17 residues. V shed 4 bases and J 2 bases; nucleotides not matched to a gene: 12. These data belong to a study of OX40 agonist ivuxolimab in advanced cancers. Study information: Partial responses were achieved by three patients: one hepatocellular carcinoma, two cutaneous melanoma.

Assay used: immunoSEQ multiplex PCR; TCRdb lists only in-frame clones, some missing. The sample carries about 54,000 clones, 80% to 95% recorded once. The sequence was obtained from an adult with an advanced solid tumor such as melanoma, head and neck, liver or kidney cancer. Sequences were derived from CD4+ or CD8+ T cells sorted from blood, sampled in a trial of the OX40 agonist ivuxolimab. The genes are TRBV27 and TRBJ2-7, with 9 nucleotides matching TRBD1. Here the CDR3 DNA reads TGTGCCAGCAGTTCCTCATCGACAGGGGGTTACACCTACGAGCAGTACTTC. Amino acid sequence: CASSSSSTGGYTYEQYF.